Presented here are 9 T cell receptor beta chains from one specimen sequenced in a study of cytomegalovirus exposure and HLA in healthy donors. PCR used 60 Vbeta primers and 13 Jbeta primers. This table comes from immunoSEQ multiplex PCR, and its TCRdb copy is limited to in-frame clones, with some not included. The sample contains approximately 90,000 clones, 65% to 80% of which appear only once. Sequencing was carried out using PBMCs. The receptors here all came from a woman aged 45 to 65 in good health and CMV-seropositive.

The V call is TRBV6-4, the J call TRBJ1-2; 8 nucleotides agree with TRBD1. The trim removed 5 bases at V and 8 bases at J, leaving 16 bases unmatched. The CDR3 runs 16 residues. CDR1 and CDR2 (germline): MRHNA, SNTAGT. Here the CDR3 reads CASSQYPRGPREGYTF. DNA of the CDR3: TGTGCCAGCAGTCAGTACCCCAGGGGGCCCCGTGAGGGCTACACCTTC.

The chain has TRBV28 and TRBJ1-5; the match to TRBD1 covers 8 bases. This CDR3 is built from 12 residues. The germline V gene encodes CDR1 MDHEN and CDR2 SYDVKM. V trimming: 9 bases; J trimming: 4 bases; junction bases outside the gene matches: 2. CDR3 amino acids: CASRQGNQPQHF. CDR3 sequence (DNA): TGTGCCAGTCGACAGGGGAATCAGCCCCAGCATTTT.

The chain carries TRBV19 and TRBJ2-3, with TRBD2 identical over 16 bases. Germline loops: CDR1 LNHDA, CDR2 SQIVND (reference sequence). This CDR3 region has 20 residues. V lost 0 bases to trimming and J lost 6 bases; unmatched junction nucleotides: 12. CDR3 sequence reads: CASSIEAGEGLAGGQDTQYF. DNA for the CDR3: TGTGCCAGTAGTATAGAGGCGGGAGAGGGACTAGCGGGAGGGCAGGATACGCAGTATTTT.

The rearrangement links TRBV5-6 to TRBJ2-5; TRBD2 is a possible D gene (6 bases). V lost 4 bases and J 5 bases, leaving 6 bases between the germline ends. CDR1 and CDR2 from the germline V gene are SGHDT and YYEEEE. This CDR3 region has 11 residues. The CDR3 DNA is TGTGCCAGCAGCCGGGGGGAGACCCAGTACTTC. Its translation is CASSRGETQYF.

V and J are TRBV28 and TRBJ1-2, with D uncertain. Germline V gene data show CDR1 as MDHEN and CDR2 as SYDVKM. The ends were cut back, 2 bases at V and 6 bases at J, with 10 bases in the middle. The CDR3 has 13 residues. The CDR3 region is CASSLGRRDGYTF. Written as DNA, the CDR3 is TGTGCCAGCAGTTTAGGGAGACGGGATGGCTACACCTTC.

Concerning this clone: The identical CDR3 is also encoded by other nucleotide sequences in the sample. The chain uses TRBV19 and TRBJ1-5; D gene ambiguous. The CDR3 has 15 residues. Germline CDR1 and CDR2: LNHDA and SQIVND (reference sequence). V was cut by 3 bases and J by 2 bases, with 11 bases left in between. Written as DNA, the CDR3 is TGTGCCAGTAGTATGTCGCGCATCGGCAATCAGCCCCAGCATTTT. This translates into CASSMSRIGNQPQHF.

The chain is built from TRBV2 and TRBJ2-1; D is possibly TRBD2 (6 bases). The ends were cut back, 9 bases at V and 6 bases at J, with 15 bases in the middle. This CDR3 spans 13 amino acids. CDR1 is SNHLY, CDR2 FYNNEI, per germline. The DNA for the CDR3 is TGTGCCAGTCGGAGGGCCGTCACCAATGAGCAGTTCTTC. This gives the protein CASRRAVTNEQFF.

The rearrangement joins TRBV5-1 to TRBJ2-3, with a weak D call TRBD2 (5 bases). The CDR3 totals 14 residues. V dropped 1 base and J dropped 5 bases, with 11 bases sitting between them. In germline, CDR1 is SGHRS, CDR2 YFSETQ. In DNA form, the CDR3 reads TGCGCCAGCAGCTTGAGGCCCGGGGTAGATACGCAGTATTTT. Its translation: CASSLRPGVDTQYF.

This clone occurred a few times. This rearrangement joins TRBV4-3 to TRBJ2-3; D possibly corresponds to TRBD2 (5 bases). V was clipped by 2 bases and J by 5 bases, with 11 bases between them. This CDR3 is 14 amino acids long. CDR1 LGHNA and CDR2 YSLEER come from the germline V gene. The CDR3 sequence is CASSQLLARDTQYF. Here the CDR3 DNA reads TGCGCCAGCAGCCAATTGCTAGCAAGAGATACGCAGTATTTT.